This T cell receptor beta chain was sequenced during a study of T cell responses to AZD1222 COVID-19 vaccine. Findings of the study overall: In a largely white British group with more females than males, clonal diversity was possibly underestimated.

Clones were sequenced by immunoSEQ multiplex PCR, and TCRdb holds only the in-frame ones, with some missing. The sample has 150,000 to 180,000 clones; 88% are singletons. Trimming removed 6 bases from V and 0 bases from J, with 12 bases in between. The CDR3 sequence is 15 residues long. Germline CDR1 is MNHEY and CDR2 is SVGAGI. As concerns this clone: Its antigen is not identified.

The sequence was collected from an adult in good health. The chain recombines TRBV6-5 with TRBJ1-3; D is unclear. The sample in question was peripheral blood, obtained on day 0 of AZD1222 vaccination. CDR3 nucleotides: TGTGCCAGCAGCCCCCGGGGAGACTCTGGAAACACCATATATTTT. As protein: CASSPRGDSGNTIYF.